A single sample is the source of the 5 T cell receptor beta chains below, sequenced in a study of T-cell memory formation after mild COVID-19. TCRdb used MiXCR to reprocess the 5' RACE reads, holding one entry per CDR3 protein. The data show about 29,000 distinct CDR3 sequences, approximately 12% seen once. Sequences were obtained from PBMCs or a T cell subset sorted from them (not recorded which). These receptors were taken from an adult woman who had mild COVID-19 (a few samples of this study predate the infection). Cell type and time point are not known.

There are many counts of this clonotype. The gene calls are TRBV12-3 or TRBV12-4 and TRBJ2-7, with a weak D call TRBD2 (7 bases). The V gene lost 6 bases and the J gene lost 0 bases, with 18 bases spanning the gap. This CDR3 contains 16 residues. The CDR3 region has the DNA TGTGCCAGCAGCCCGGGTGGGGAGGGGGGCTCCTACGAGCAGTACTTC. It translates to CASSPGGEGGSYEQYF.

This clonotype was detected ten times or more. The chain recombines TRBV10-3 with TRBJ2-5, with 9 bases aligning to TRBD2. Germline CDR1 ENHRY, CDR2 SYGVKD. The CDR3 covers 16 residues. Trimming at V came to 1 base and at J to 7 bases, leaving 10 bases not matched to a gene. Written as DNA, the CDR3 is TGTGCCATCAGTGAGTTGACTAGCGGAGCGTTCGGGACCCAGTACTTC. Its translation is CAISELTSGAFGTQYF.

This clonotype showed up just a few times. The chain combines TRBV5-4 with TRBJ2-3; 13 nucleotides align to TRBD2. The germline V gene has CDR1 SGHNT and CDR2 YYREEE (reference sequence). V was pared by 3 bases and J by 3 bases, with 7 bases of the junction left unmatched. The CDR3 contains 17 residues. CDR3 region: CASSYGTSGVGTDTQYF. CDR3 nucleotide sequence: TGTGCCAGCAGCTACGGGACTAGCGGGGTGGGGACAGATACGCAGTATTTT.

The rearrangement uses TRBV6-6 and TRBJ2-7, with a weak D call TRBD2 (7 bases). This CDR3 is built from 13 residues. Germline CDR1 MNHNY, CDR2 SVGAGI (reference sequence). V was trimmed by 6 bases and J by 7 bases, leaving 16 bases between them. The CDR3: CASRTWEGGEQYF. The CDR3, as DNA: TGTGCCAGCAGGACCTGGGAGGGGGGGGAGCAGTACTTC.

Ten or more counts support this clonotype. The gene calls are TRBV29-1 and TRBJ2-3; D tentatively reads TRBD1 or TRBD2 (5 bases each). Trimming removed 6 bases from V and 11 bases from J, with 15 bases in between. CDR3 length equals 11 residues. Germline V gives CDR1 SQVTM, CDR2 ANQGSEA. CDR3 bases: TGCAGCGTGTGGGGCGGGCTAATGCAGTATTTT. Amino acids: CSVWGGLMQYF.